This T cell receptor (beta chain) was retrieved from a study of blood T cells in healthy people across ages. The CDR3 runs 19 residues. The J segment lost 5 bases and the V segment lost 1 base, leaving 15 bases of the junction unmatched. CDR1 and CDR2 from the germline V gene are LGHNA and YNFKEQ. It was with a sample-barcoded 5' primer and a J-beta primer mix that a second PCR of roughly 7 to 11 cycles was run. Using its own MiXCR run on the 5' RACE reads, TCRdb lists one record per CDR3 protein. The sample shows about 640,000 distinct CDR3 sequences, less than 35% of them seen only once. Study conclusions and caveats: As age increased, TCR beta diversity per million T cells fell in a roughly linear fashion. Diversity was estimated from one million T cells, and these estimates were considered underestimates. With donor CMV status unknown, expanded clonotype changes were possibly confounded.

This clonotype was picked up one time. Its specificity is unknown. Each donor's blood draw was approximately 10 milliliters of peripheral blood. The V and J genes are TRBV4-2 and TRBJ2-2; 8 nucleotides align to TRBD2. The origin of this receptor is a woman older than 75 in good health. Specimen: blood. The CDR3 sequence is CASSQGRGRGGLRTGELFF. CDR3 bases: TGTGCCAGCAGCCAAGGACGAGGACGGGGGGGCCTTCGGACCGGGGAGCTGTTTTTT.